This TCR beta chain was observed in a study of T cell responses to AZD1222 COVID-19 vaccine. CDR1 and CDR2 (germline): SGHNT, YYREEE (reference sequence). The CDR3 consists of 16 residues. V lost 4 bases to trimming and J lost 0 bases; unmatched junction nucleotides: 8. Here immunoSEQ multiplex PCR was the method, and the copy in TCRdb shows in-frame clones only, minus some. The data show 90,000 to 120,000 clones, around 90% seen once. This clone appeared a single time. The rearrangement links TRBV5-4 to TRBJ2-7; TRBD1 agrees at 9 bases. The source material was peripheral blood, sampled 28 days after the second AZD1222 dose. This TCR came from an adult who received the AZD1222 COVID-19 vaccine. For the CDR3, the DNA is TGTGCCAGCAGCATAGACCGGGACAGGGCCTCCTACGAGCAGTACTTC. Amino acid sequence: CASSIDRDRASYEQYF.